The 13 T cell receptor beta chains given below trace back to one sample, sequenced in a study of T cell clones after liver transplantation. Clones were read by immunoSEQ multiplex PCR, and TCRdb kept only the in-frame ones, dropping some. Among 75,000 to 95,000 clones listed, 80% to 85% were seen once. The sample in question was CD4+ T cells from blood, obtained 48 months after liver transplant. These receptors all come from a human patient who received a liver transplant. Certain T cells may be donor cells from the graft.

The chain couples TRBV7-9 to TRBJ2-7; 11 bases agree with TRBD1. CDR3 length: 16 amino acids. Germline-derived CDR1 and CDR2 are SEHNR and FQNEAQ (reference sequence). The junction had 5 bases not matched to a gene; V was cut back by 0 bases and J by 4 bases. The CDR3 nucleotides are TGTGCCAGCAGCTTAGCGTTTGGACAGGGGGCTTACGAGCAGTACTTC. This gives the protein CASSLAFGQGAYEQYF.

The rearrangement links TRBV19 to TRBJ2-1; TRBD2 matches at 11 bases. CDR1 LNHDA and CDR2 SQIVND come from the germline V gene (reference sequence). Trimming cost V 3 bases and J 6 bases; bases outside gene matches: 7. The CDR3 totals 16 residues. CDR3 in amino acids: CASSIRSGGASNEQFF. The DNA for the CDR3 is TGTGCCAGTAGTATCCGTAGCGGGGGGGCCTCCAATGAGCAGTTCTTC.

The DNA for the CDR3 is TGTGCCAGCAGTTACGCCCCGGACAGGGGTTACGAGCAGTACTTC. It codes for CASSYAPDRGYEQYF. The chain couples TRBV6-6 to TRBJ2-7; 9 bases agree with TRBD1. Germline V lookup: CDR1 MNHNY, CDR2 SVGAGI (reference sequence). The V and J ends lost 2 bases and 4 bases, in that order; junction bases with no gene match: 6. The CDR3 totals 15 residues.

The chain has TRBV28 and TRBJ2-3; 7 bases line up with TRBD2. Germline V gene data show CDR1 as MDHEN and CDR2 as SYDVKM. The CDR3 contains 15 residues. Unmatched junction bases numbered 9, after V lost 8 bases and J lost 1 base. The CDR3: CASVSGGRGTDTQYF. DNA of the CDR3: TGTGCCAGCGTCTCCGGGGGGAGGGGCACAGATACGCAGTATTTT. The full variable domain, rest sourced from reference TRBV28 and TRBJ2-3, is DVKVTQSSRYLVKRTGEKVFLECVQDMDHENMFWYRQDPGLGLRLIYFSYDVKMKEKGDIPEGYSVSREKKERFSLILESASTNQTSMYLCASVSGGRGTDTQYFGPGTRLTVL.

The chain couples TRBV11-3 to TRBJ2-7; TRBD1 agrees at 7 bases. CDR1 and CDR2 from the germline V gene are SGHNT and YENEEA. The CDR3 length is 15 residues. With 5 bases clipped from V and 5 bases from J, the junction kept 12 bases outside the gene matches. The CDR3 nucleotides read TGTGCCAGCAGCCCTACGGGCAGGGGGAATGACGAGCAGTACTTC. Protein sequence: CASSPTGRGNDEQYF.

The chain employs TRBV19 and TRBJ1-2; tentative D call: TRBD1 (6 bases). CDR1 is LNHDA and CDR2 is SQIVND in the germline V gene (reference sequence). V was trimmed by 5 bases and J by 8 bases, leaving 18 bases between them. The CDR3 runs to 14 residues. CDR3 sequence (DNA): TGTGCCAGTAGTCAAGACAGGCCCCAAGGGGGCTACACCTTC. Amino acid sequence: CASSQDRPQGGYTF.

The V and J genes are TRBV29-1 and TRBJ2-7, with D possibly being TRBD2 (5 bases). Germline V gives CDR1 SQVTM, CDR2 ANQGSEA. Trimming removed 3 bases from V and 5 bases from J, with 11 bases in between. The CDR3 is made up of 12 amino acids. CDR3 amino acids: CSVDGKGDEQYF. DNA of the CDR3: TGCAGCGTTGACGGGAAAGGCGACGAGCAGTACTTC.

V is TRBV2 and J is TRBJ1-1; 7 bases align to TRBD1. With V trimmed by 6 bases and J by 0 bases, 7 bases remained unmatched. Germline lookup yields CDR1 SNHLY and CDR2 FYNNEI. The CDR3 consists of 15 residues. CDR3: CASSRQGPMNTEAFF. The CDR3 region has the DNA TGTGCCAGCAGCCGACAGGGACCCATGAACACTGAAGCTTTCTTT. Combining the CDR3 with reference TRBV2 and TRBJ1-1 gives the whole variable domain EPEVTQTPSHQVTQMGQEVILRCVPISNHLYFYWYRQILGQKVEFLVSFYNNEISEKSEIFDDQFSVERPDGSNFTLKIRSTKLEDSAMYFCASSRQGPMNTEAFFGQGTRLTVV.

The chain joins TRBV5-8 to TRBJ1-1; TRBD1 might be the D (5 bases). Per germline, CDR1 SGHTS and CDR2 YDEGEE. With 4 bases removed from V and 4 bases from J, the gap between germline ends came to 14 bases. The CDR3 runs to 14 residues. For the CDR3, the DNA is TGTGCCAGCAGCACGGGACTCTGGGGCACTGAAGCTTTCTTT. Translated, it gives CASSTGLWGTEAFF.

The rearrangement links TRBV18 to TRBJ1-3; D perhaps matches TRBD1 (5 bases). This CDR3 spans 13 amino acids. Deletions cut 3 bases from V and 9 bases from J, with 12 bases between. Per the germline V gene, CDR1 is KGHSH and CDR2 is LQKENI. In DNA, the CDR3 is TGTGCCAGCTCACCCAGGGCAGGGTCCACCATATATTTT. As protein: CASSPRAGSTIYF.

The chain uses TRBV6-1 and TRBJ2-3, with D hard to call. Germline lookup yields CDR1 MNHNS and CDR2 SASEGT. There are 13 residues in the CDR3. The V end was cut by 10 bases, the J end by 4 bases, with 15 bases between. The CDR3 nucleotides are TGTGCCACCGAAAGAACACTCGCAGATACGCAGTATTTT. Its translation is CATERTLADTQYF.

The rearrangement uses TRBV6-1 and TRBJ1-5; D perhaps matches TRBD1 (6 bases). The CDR3 sequence is 14 residues long. V dropped 4 bases and J dropped 6 bases, with 13 bases sitting between them. CDR1 and CDR2 from the germline V gene are MNHNS and SASEGT. The CDR3 spells CASSARQAGQPQHF. CDR3 DNA sequence: TGTGCCAGCAGTGCCCGACAGGCGGGTCAGCCCCAGCATTTT.

V is TRBV7-8 and J is TRBJ2-3, with a tentative D call TRBD2 (6 bases). The CDR3 has 16 residues. CDR1 and CDR2 (germline): SGHVS, FQNEAQ. Trimming pared 5 bases from V and 6 bases from J, leaving 21 bases between. The CDR3 bases are TGTGCCAGCAGCCTACAGACTAGTCGTACTGGGGATACGCAGTATTTT. Translated: CASSLQTSRTGDTQYF.